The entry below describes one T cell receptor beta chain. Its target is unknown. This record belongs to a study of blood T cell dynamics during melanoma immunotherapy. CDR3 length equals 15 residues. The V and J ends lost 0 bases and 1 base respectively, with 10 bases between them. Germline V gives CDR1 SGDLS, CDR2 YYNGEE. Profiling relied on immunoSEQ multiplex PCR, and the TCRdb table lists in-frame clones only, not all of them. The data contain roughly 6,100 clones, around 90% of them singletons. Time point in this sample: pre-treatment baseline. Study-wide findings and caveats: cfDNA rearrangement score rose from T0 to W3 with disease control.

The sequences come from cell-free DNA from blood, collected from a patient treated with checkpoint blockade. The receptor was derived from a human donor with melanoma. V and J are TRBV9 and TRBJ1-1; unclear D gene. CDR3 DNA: TGTGCCAGCAGCGTAGCTCTAGGGAAGAACACTGAAGCTTTCTTT. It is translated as CASSVALGKNTEAFF.